This T cell receptor beta chain is from a study of blood T cells in healthy people across ages. Looking at the study overall: Per two T cells, template switching captured roughly one barcoded beta molecule. Overall study findings and caveats: TCR beta diversity per million T cells fell roughly linearly with age. Samples with more naive T cells showed higher observed beta diversity.

The use of a sample-barcoded 5' primer and a J-beta primer mix characterized a second PCR of about 6 to 12 cycles. TCRdb itself ran the 5' RACE reads through MiXCR, one entry per CDR3 protein. The sample records some 640,000 distinct CDR3 sequences, 25% to 30% being singletons. The germline V gene has CDR1 DFQATT and CDR2 SNEGSKA (reference sequence). Trimming cost V 0 bases and J 4 bases, with 19 bases left between them. This CDR3 is 17 amino acids long. Note on this clonotype: The antigen is undetermined.

The V call is TRBV20-1, the J call TRBJ1-5, with a tentative D call TRBD1 (5 bases). The sample consisted of blood. The clonotype was recovered from a woman of 80 years or more in good health. CDR3 protein: CSARDEWRGEGNQPQHF. The CDR3 nucleotides read TGCAGTGCTAGAGATGAATGGAGGGGAGAAGGTAATCAGCCCCAGCATTTT.